This T cell receptor beta chain comes out of a study of post-analysis software for immune sequencing data. Background on the study: Relapsing-remitting, secondary progressive and progressive-relapsing courses of multiple sclerosis were included. Study results and limitations: Included in a set of 5 or 6 TRBV segments more frequent in patients than controls were TRBV5-6, TRBV5-1 and TRBV20-1. F measure grouped same-batch samples tightly together. Normalized Chao1 diversity was significantly reduced in patients versus controls.

Concerning this clonotype: What it binds is unknown.

Unique molecular identifiers were built into the TCR beta cDNA libraries. Hundreds of thousands of cDNA molecules were obtained from roughly 0.93 to 9.6 million T cells. In TCRdb, the PCR reads were re-called with MiXCR into one record per CDR3 protein. Altogether roughly 430,000 distinct CDR3 sequences are present, approximately 38% being singletons, with the ten largest covering 7.6%. Per the germline V gene, CDR1 is SGHRS and CDR2 is YFSETQ. Trimming pared 0 bases from V and 0 bases from J, leaving 11 bases between. CDR3 length: 16 residues. The sequenced material came from blood. The clonotype was recovered from a girl under 10 years old with multiple sclerosis. The rearrangement links TRBV5-1 to TRBJ2-3; D gene unclear. CDR3 protein: CASSLGSWLSTDTQYF. The CDR3 coding sequence is TGCGCCAGCAGCTTGGGATCCTGGCTTAGCACAGATACGCAGTATTTT.